This TCR beta chain was identified in a study of identical twins. The CDR3 runs to 15 residues. V was trimmed by 3 bases and J by 2 bases, leaving 14 bases between them. Germline CDR1 is MNHNS and CDR2 is SASEGT. With template switching, a universal primer site was added, and the cDNA carried unique molecular identifiers. TCRdb recomputed calls from the 5' RACE reads with MiXCR, one row per CDR3 protein. The sample lists 500,000 to 650,000 distinct CDR3 sequences, just over 7% occurring once. Study conclusions and caveats: Out-of-frame sharing of TCR alpha in monozygotic twins was underestimated by models. Shared out-of-frame alpha sequences (those common to twins) showed excess low generation probability.

This clonotype occurred a few times. Its target is unknown. The donors were all healthy and Caucasian. These data also featured in a second study, about yellow fever vaccine responses in identical twins.

The receptor was isolated from a woman in her late teens or twenties in good health. Sample: PBMCs. V is TRBV6-1 and J is TRBJ2-7; unclear D gene. This chain's CDR3 is CASSDAGRRAYEQYF. The DNA for the CDR3 is TGTGCCAGCAGTGATGCTGGACGGAGAGCCTACGAGCAGTACTTC.